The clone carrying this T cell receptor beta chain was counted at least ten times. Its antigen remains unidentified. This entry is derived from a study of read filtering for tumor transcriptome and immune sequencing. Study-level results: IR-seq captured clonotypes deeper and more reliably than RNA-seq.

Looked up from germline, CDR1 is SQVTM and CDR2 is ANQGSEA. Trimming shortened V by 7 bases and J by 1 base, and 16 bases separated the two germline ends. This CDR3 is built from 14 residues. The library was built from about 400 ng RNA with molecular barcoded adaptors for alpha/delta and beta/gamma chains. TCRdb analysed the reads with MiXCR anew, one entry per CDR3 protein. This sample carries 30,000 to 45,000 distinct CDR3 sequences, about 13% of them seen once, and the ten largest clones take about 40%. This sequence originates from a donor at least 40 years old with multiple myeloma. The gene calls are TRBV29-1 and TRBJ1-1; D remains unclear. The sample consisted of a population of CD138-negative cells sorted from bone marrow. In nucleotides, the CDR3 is TGCAGCGCAACCCGGGAGGTGGGGAACACTGAAGCTTTCTTT. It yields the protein CSATREVGNTEAFF.